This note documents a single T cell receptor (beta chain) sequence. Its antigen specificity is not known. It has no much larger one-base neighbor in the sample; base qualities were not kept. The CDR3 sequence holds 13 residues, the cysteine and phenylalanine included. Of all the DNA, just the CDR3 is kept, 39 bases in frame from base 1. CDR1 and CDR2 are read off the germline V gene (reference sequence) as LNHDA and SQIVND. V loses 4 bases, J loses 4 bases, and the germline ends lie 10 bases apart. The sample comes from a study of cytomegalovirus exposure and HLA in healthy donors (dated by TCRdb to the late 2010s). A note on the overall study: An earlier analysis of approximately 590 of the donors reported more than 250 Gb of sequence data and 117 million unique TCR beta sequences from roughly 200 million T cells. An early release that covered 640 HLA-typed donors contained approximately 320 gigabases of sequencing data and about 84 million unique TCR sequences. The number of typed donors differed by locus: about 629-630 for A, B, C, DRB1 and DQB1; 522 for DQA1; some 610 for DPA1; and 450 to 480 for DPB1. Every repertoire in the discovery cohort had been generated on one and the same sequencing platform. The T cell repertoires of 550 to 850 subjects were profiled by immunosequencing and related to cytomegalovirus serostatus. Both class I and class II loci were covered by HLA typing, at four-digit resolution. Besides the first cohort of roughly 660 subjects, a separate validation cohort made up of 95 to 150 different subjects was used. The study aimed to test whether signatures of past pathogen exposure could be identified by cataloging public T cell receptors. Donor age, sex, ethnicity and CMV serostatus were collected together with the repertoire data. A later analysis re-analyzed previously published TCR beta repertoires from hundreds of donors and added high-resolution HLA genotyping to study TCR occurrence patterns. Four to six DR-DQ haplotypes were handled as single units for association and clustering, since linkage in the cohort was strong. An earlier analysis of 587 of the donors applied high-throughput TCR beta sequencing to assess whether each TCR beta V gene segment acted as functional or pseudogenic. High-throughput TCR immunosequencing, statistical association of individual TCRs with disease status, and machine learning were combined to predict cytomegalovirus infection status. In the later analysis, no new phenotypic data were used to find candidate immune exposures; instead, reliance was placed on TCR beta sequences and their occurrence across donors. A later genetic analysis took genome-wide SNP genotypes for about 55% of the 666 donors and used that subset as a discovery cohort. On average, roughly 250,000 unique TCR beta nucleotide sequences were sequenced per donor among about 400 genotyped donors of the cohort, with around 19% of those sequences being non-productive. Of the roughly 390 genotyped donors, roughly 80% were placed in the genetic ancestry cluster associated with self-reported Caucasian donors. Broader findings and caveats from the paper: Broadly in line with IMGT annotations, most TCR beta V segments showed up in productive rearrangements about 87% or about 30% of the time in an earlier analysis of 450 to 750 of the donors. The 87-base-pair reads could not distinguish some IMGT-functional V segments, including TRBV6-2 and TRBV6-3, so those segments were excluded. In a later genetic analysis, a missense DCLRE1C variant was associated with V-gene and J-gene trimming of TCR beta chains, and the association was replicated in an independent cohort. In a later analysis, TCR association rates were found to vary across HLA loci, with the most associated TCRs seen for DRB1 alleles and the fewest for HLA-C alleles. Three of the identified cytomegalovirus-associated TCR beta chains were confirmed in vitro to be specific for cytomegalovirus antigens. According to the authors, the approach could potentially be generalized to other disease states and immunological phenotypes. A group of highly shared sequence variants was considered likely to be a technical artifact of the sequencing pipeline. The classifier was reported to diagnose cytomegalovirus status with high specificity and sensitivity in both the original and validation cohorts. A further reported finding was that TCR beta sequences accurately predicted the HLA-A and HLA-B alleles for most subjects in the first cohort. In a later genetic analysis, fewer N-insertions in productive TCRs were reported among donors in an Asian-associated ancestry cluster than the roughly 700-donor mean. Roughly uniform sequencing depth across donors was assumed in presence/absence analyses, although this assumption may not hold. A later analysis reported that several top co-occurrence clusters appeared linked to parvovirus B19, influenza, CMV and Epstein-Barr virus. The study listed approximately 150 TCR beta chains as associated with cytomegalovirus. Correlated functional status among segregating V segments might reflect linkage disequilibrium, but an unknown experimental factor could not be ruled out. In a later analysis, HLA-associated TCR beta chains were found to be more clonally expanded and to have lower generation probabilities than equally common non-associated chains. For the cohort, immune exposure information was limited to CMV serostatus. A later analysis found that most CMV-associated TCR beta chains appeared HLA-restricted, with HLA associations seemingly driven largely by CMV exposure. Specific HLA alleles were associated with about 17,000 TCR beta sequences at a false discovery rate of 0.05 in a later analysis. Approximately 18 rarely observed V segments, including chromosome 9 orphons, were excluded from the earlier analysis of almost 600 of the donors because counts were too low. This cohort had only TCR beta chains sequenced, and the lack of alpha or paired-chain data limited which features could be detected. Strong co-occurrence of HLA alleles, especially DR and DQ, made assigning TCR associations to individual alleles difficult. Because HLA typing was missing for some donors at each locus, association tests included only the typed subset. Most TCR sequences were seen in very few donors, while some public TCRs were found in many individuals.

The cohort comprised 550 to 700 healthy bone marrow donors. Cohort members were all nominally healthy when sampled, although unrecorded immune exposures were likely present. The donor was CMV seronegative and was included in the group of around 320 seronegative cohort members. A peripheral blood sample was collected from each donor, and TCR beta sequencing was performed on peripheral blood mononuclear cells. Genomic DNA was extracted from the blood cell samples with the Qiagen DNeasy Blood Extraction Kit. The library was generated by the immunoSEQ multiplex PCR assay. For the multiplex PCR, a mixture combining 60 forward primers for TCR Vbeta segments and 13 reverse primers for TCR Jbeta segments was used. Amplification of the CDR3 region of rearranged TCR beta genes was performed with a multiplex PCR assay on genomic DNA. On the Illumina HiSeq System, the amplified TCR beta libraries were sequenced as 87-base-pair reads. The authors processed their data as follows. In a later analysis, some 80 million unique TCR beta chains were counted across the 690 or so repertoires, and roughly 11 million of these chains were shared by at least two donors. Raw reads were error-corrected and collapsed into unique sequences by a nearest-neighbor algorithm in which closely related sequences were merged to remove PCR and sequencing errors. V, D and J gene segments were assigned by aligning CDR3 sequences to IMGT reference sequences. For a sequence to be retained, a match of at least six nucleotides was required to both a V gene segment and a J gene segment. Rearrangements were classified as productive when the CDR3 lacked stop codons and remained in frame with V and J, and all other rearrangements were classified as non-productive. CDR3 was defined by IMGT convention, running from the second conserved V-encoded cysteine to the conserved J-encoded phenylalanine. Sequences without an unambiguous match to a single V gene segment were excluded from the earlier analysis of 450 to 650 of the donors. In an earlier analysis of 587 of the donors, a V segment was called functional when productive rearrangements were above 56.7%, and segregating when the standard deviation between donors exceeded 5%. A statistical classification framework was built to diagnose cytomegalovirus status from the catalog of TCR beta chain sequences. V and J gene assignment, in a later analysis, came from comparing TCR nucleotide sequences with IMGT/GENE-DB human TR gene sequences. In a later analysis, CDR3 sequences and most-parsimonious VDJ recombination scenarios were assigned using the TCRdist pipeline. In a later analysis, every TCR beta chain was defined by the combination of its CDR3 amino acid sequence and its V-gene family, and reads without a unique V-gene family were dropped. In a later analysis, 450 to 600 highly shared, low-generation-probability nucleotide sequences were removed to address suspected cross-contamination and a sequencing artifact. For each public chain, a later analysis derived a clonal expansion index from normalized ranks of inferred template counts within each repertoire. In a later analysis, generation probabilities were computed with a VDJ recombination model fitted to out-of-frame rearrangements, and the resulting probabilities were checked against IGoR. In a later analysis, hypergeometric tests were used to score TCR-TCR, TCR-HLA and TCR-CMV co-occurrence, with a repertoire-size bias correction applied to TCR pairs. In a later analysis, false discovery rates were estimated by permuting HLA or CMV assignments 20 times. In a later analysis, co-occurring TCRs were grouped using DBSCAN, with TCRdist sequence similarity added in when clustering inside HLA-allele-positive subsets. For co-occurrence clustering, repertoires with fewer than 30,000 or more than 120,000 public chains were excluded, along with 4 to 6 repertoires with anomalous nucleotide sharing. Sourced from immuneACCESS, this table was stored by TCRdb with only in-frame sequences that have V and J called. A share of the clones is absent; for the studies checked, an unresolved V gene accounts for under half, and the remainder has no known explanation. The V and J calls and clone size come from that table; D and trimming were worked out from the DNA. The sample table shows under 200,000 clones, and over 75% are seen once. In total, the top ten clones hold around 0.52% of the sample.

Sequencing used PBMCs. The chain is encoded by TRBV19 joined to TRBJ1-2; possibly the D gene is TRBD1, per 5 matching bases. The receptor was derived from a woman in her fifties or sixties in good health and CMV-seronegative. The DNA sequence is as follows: TGTGCCAGTAGTACGACAGAACGCTATGGCTACACCTTC. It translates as CASSTTERYGYTF.